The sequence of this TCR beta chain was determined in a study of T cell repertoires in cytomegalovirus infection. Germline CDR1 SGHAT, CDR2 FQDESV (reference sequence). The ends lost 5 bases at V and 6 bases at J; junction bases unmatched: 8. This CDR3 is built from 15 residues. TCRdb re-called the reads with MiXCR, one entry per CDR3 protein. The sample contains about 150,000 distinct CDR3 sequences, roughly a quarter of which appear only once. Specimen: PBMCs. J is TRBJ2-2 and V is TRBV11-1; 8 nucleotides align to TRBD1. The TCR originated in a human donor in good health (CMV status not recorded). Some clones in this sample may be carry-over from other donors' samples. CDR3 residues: CASSRRQGSSGELFF. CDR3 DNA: TGTGCCAGCAGCCGCCGACAGGGGTCATCCGGGGAGCTGTTTTTT. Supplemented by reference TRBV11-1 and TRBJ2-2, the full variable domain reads EAEVAQSPRYKITEKSQAVAFWCDPISGHATLYWYRQILGQGPELLVQFQDESVVDDSQLPKDRFSAERLKGVDSTLKIQPAELGDSAMYLCASSRRQGSSGELFFGEGSRLTVL.